The source of this T cell receptor beta chain is a study of T cell responses to AZD1222 COVID-19 vaccine. The CDR3 is 11 amino acids. The V end was cut by 8 bases, the J end by 4 bases, with 9 bases between. Looked up from germline, CDR1 is MDHEN and CDR2 is SYDVKM. The method was immunoSEQ multiplex PCR; TCRdb's version includes in-frame clones alone and lacks a portion of them. The sample records 85,000 to 120,000 clones, approximately 81% being singletons. With regard to this clone: Its matching antigen is unknown.

General study findings and limits: Across spike, vaccine-associated CD4 TCRs were found, dominant at 160-218 and 743-854. Repertoires were obtained only post-peak T cell response.

The source material was peripheral blood, sampled on day 0 of AZD1222 vaccination. The clonotype originates from an adult in good health. The chain carries TRBV28 and TRBJ2-7; the D is unclear. The CDR3 coding sequence is TGTGCCAGCCGTGGGCCTTACGAGCAGTACGTC. This gives the protein CASRGPYEQYV.